This entry is about one T cell receptor beta chain. The germline gives CDR1 MNHEY, CDR2 SVGAGI. This CDR3 region has 15 residues. Unmatched junction bases numbered 8, after V lost 6 bases and J lost 4 bases. Libraries were prepared by immunoSEQ multiplex PCR; TCRdb keeps only in-frame clonotypes and omits some of them. The profile shows some 110,000 clones, approximately 80% of them singletons. This entry is derived from a study of radiotherapy plus CTLA-4 blockade in lung cancer. The specimen was peripheral blood, collected from a patient treated with radiotherapy plus ipilimumab. The chain has TRBV6-5 and TRBJ2-1; TRBD2 aligns across 8 bases. The sequence derives from a human donor with non-small cell lung cancer who had a partial response to radiotherapy plus ipilimumab. The CDR3 DNA reads TGTGCCAGCAGGAATACGGGACTAGGGTACAATGAGCAGTTCTTC. It codes for CASRNTGLGYNEQFF.